Listed here is a single T cell receptor beta chain. In the PCR, 60 Vbeta and 13 Jbeta primers were used. TCRdb's copy holds only in-frame clones and misses some; the assay was immunoSEQ multiplex PCR. Of 100,000 or so clones listed, roughly 69% were seen once; the top ten hold just over 2%. V was clipped by 10 bases and J by 0 bases; unmatched bases: 10. The CDR3 sequence is 15 residues long. Per germline, CDR1 SGHAT and CDR2 FQNNGV. The data derive from a study of cytomegalovirus exposure and HLA in healthy donors. Study information: In an earlier analysis, 95 million to 140 million unique TCR beta sequences were found from 150 million to 200 million T cells.

The chain joins TRBV11-2 to TRBJ2-7; 9 bases agree with TRBD1. The sample taken for sequencing was PBMCs. This sequence was found in a human donor in good health. CDR3 nucleotide sequence: TGTGCCACCACCGCCGGGACAGGGAGCTCCTACGAGCAGTACTTC. Translated, it gives CATTAGTGSSYEQYF.